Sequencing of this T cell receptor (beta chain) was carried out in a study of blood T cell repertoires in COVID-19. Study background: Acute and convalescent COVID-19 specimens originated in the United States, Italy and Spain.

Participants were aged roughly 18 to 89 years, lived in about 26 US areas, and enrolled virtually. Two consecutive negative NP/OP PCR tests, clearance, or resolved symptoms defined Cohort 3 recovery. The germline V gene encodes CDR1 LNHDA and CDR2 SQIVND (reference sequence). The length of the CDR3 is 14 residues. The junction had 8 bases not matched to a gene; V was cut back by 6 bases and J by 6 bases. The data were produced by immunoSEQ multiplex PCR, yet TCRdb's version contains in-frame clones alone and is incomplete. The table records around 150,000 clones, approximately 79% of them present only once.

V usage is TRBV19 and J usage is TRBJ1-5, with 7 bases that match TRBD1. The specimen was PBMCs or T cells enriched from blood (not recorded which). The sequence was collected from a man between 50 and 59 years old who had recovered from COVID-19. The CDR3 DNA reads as TGTGCCAGTAGCATGGGGCAGGGGGGTCAGCCCCAGCATTTT. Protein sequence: CASSMGQGGQPQHF.